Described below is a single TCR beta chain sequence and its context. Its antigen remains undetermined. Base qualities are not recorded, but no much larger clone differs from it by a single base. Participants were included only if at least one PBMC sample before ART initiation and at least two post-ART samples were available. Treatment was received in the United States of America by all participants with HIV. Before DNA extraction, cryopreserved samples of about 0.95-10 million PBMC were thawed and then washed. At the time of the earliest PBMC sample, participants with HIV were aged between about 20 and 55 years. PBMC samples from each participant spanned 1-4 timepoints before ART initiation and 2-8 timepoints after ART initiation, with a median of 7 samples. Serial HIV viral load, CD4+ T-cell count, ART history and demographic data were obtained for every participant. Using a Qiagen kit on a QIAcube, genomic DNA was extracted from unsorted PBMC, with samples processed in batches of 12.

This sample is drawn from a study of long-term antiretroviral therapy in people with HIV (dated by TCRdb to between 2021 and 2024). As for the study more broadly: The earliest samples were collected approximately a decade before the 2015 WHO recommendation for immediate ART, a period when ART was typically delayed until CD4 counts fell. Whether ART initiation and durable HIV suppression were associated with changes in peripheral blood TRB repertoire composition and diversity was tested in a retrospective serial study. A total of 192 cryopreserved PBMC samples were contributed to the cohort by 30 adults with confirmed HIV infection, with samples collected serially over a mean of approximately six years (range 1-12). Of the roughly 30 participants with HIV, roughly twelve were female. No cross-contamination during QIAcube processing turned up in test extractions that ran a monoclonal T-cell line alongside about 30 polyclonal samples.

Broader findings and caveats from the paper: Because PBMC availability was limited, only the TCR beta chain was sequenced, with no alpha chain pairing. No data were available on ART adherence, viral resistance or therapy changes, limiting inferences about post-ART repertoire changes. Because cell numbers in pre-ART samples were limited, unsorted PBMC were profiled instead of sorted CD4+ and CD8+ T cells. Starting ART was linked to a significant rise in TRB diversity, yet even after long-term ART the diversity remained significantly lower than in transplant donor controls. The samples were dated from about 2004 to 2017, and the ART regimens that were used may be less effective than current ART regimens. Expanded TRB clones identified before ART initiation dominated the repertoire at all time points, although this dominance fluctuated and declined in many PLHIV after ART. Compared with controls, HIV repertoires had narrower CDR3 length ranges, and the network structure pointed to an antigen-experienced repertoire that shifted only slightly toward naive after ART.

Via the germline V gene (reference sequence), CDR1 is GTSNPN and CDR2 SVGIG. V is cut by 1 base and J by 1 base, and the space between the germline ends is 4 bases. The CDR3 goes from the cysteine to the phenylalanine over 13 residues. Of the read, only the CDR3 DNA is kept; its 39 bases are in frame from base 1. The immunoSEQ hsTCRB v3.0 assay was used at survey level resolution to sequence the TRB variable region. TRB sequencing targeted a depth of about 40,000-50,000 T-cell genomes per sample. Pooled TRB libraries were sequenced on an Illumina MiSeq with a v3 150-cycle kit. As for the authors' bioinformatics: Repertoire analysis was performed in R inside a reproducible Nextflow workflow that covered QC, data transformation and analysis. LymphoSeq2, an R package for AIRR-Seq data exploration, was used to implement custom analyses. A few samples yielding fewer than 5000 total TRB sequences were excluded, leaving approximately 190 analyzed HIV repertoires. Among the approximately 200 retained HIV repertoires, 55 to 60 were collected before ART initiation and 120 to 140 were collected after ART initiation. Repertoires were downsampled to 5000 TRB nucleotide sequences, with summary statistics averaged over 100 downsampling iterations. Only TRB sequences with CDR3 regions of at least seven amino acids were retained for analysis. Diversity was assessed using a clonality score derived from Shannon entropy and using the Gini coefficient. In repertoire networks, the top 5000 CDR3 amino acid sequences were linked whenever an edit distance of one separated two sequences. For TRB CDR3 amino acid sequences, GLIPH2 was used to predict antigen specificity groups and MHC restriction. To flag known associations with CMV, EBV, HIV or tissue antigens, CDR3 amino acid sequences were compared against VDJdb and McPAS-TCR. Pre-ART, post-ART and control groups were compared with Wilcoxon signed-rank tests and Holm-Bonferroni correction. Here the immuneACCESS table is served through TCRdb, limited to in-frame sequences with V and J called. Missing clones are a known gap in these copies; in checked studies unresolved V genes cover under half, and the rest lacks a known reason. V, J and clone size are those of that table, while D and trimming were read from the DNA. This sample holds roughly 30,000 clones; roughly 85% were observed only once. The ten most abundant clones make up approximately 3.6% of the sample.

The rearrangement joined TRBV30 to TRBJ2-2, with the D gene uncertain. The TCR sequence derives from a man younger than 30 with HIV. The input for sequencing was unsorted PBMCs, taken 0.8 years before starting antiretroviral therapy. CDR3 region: CAWSAVNTGELFF. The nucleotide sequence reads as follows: TGTGCCTGGAGTGCGGTGAACACCGGGGAGCTGTTTTTT.